The clone carrying this T cell receptor (beta chain) appeared a few times. Its antigen is not known. The source of the sample is a study of identical twins. Whole-study findings and limits: Memory repertoires showed no such pattern, whereas abundant cord blood beta clonotypes carried fewer insertions. Zero-insertion analyses could be partly confounded by invariant MAIT and iNKT cells.

CDR3 size: 18 residues. The V and J ends lost 0 bases and 1 base respectively, with 16 bases between them. From germline, CDR1 is SGHAT and CDR2 FQNNGV. Template switching created a universal primer site, and the cDNA included unique molecular identifiers. TCRdb reprocessed the 5' RACE reads with MiXCR, giving one entry per CDR3 protein. The sample lists 540,000 or so distinct CDR3 sequences, approximately 20% occurring once. The same sample was also used in a study of yellow fever vaccine responses in identical twins. That paper adds: Each twin's T cell response to the vaccine was reported to look partly convergent and partly personalized.

The chain joins TRBV11-2 to TRBJ2-1; D call uncertain. The sequenced material came from CD4+ T cells sorted from blood. This receptor was obtained from a woman aged 18 to 35 in good health. The CDR3 reads CASSLEFFDPPSYNEQFF. The CDR3 DNA is TGTGCCAGCAGCTTAGAGTTTTTTGACCCCCCATCCTACAATGAGCAGTTCTTC.